The present entry profiles one T cell receptor beta chain with its context. Its antigen remains unknown. Vbeta (60) and Jbeta (13) primers were used in the PCR. The method was immunoSEQ multiplex PCR; TCRdb's version includes in-frame clones alone and lacks a portion of them. The sample contains about 280,000 clones, 80% to 90% of which appear only once. This entry is derived from a study of cytomegalovirus exposure and HLA in healthy donors. V lost 4 bases and J lost 5; bases outside the gene matches: 4. Germline CDR1 SGHNT, CDR2 YENEEA. CDR3 length: 15 amino acids. Findings and limits, study-wide: There were a few CMV-associated chains whose specificity for CMV antigens was confirmed in vitro. Available immune exposure information covered CMV serostatus only.

The chain recombines TRBV11-3 with TRBJ2-3; 12 bases agree with TRBD1. Sequences were obtained from PBMCs. The source is a woman younger than 35 in good health and CMV-seronegative. CDR3 protein: CASSSGQGAGDTQYF. The CDR3 bases are TGTGCCAGCAGCTCGGGACAGGGGGCGGGAGATACGCAGTATTTT.